A single sample gave rise to the 24 T cell receptor beta chains below, sequenced in a study of blood T cells in healthy people across ages. Alongside a J-beta primer mix, a sample-barcoded 5' primer served in a second PCR lasting roughly 6 to 11 cycles. TCRdb redid the calling of the 5' RACE reads with MiXCR, one entry per CDR3 protein. The sample yields around 2 million distinct CDR3 sequences, roughly two fifths seen once. What was sequenced was blood. The receptors here all came from a human donor in good health.

This clonotype came up once. The chain carries TRBV2 and TRBJ1-2; tentatively, D is TRBD1 (5 bases). The germline gives CDR1 SNHLY, CDR2 FYNNEI. The V and J ends lost 3 bases and 4 bases respectively, with 21 bases between them. The CDR3 spans 17 residues. The CDR3 is CASSDTTASFYSYGYTF. For the CDR3, the DNA is TGTGCCAGCAGTGATACGACAGCTTCTTTTTACTCCTATGGCTACACCTTC.

This chain joins TRBV20-1 and TRBJ2-1; TRBD2 matches at 10 bases. V was pared by 6 bases and J by 8 bases, with 19 bases of the junction left unmatched. Germline V gene lookup returns CDR1 DFQATT and CDR2 SNEGSKA (reference sequence). The CDR3 is 17 amino acids. The CDR3 protein is CSAPPGPLAGERDEQFF. The CDR3 DNA follows: TGCAGTGCCCCACCCGGCCCTCTAGCGGGGGAGCGGGATGAGCAGTTCTTC.

As concerns this clonotype: A much larger clone differs from this one at a single base, so this may be a read error. J is TRBJ1-1 and V is TRBV5-8, with D unclear. This CDR3 region has 14 residues. Germline CDR1 is SGHTS and CDR2 is YDEGEE. The CDR3 sequence is CAGSRLDSNTEAFF. The CDR3 nucleotides are TGTGCCGGCAGCCGCCTAGACTCGAACACTGAAGCTTTCTTT.

J is TRBJ1-2 and V is TRBV4-2; tentatively, D is TRBD1 (5 bases). Germline V CDR1 and CDR2: LGHNA, YNFKEQ. This CDR3 has 14 residues. Trimming removed 2 bases from V and 8 bases from J, with 15 bases in between. In DNA form, the CDR3 reads TGTGCCAGCAGCCAACCGGACATCCCATTCGGCTACACCTTC. Residues: CASSQPDIPFGYTF.

In its sample, this clonotype was seen a few times. The chain recombines TRBV29-1 with TRBJ1-2; a weak D match, TRBD1 (5 bases). Trimming took 4 bases from V and 5 from J, leaving 23 bases between them. Germline CDR1 and CDR2: SQVTM and ANQGSEA. The CDR3 is 16 amino acids. DNA for the CDR3: TGCAGCGTTGGACTTCCAGGGCAGGGAGATAATTATGGCTACACCTTC. This codes for CSVGLPGQGDNYGYTF.

This clonotype was seen a few times. V and J are TRBV7-9 and TRBJ1-4, with D possibly being TRBD1 (5 bases). Between the trimmed V and J ends, which lost 7 bases and 3 bases, there was a span of 12 bases. CDR3 size: 14 residues. CDR1 SEHNR and CDR2 FQNEAQ come from the germline V gene (reference sequence). The CDR3 here is CASTSARANEKLFF. The CDR3 region has the DNA TGTGCCAGCACCTCCGCCAGGGCTAATGAAAAACTGTTTTTT.

To note about this clonotype: A much larger clone sits a single nucleotide away, making a read error possible. The rearrangement uses TRBV7-3 and TRBJ1-1, with a tentative D call TRBD1 (6 bases). The germline gives CDR1 SGHTA, CDR2 FQGTGA. The CDR3 sequence is 14 residues long. CDR3 residues: CASSNGQRNAEAFF. The CDR3 DNA reads as TGTGCCAGCAGCAACGGACAGAGGAACGCTGAAGCTTTCTTT. The whole variable domain, remainder taken from reference TRBV7-3 and TRBJ1-1, is GAGVSQTPSNKVTEKGKYVELRCDPISGHTALYWYRQSLGQGPEFLIYFQGTGAADDSGLPNDRFFAVRPEGSVSTLKIQRTERGDSAVYLCASSNGQRNAEAFFGQGTRLTVV.

The gene calls are TRBV20-1 and TRBJ2-1; TRBD2 matches at 8 bases. Germline assignment: CDR1 DFQATT and CDR2 SNEGSKA (reference sequence). The CDR3 is 15 amino acids. V lost 2 bases and J lost 7; bases outside the gene matches: 10. The CDR3 coding sequence is TGCAGTGCTAGACCGACTAGCGTAATAAAGAATGAGCAGTTCTTC. It is translated as CSARPTSVIKNEQFF.

The rearrangement joins TRBV12-3 or TRBV12-4 to TRBJ1-5, with D possibly being TRBD1 (6 bases). V was cut by 5 bases and J by 3 bases, with 20 bases left in between. The CDR3 totals 17 residues. The CDR3 bases are TGTGCCAGCAGTACCCAGCGAGGGGCAGGGGCCAATCAGCCCCAGCATTTT. This encodes CASSTQRGAGANQPQHF.

The gene calls are TRBV13 and TRBJ2-3; perhaps TRBD2 as D (5 bases). The germline V gene encodes CDR1 PRHDT and CDR2 FYEKMQ (reference sequence). The CDR3 extends over 14 amino acids. Trimming took off 10 bases at V and 2 bases at J, with 16 bases between the two ends. The CDR3: CANSQEVNTDTQYF. The CDR3 bases are TGTGCCAACAGTCAGGAGGTGAACACAGATACGCAGTATTTT.

The V call is TRBV7-9, the J call TRBJ2-7; 8 nucleotides align to TRBD2. Germline CDR1 is SEHNR and CDR2 is FQNEAQ (reference sequence). After removal of 1 base from V and 2 bases from J, the junction contained 19 bases not matched to a gene. This CDR3 contains 20 residues. CDR3 nucleotide sequence: TGTGCCAGCAGCTTAGTGCTTCCCAAGCCGCGGCGGGGGGATCCCTACGAGCAGTACTTC. This codes for CASSLVLPKPRRGDPYEQYF. The full variable domain, with the rest looked up from reference TRBV7-9 and TRBJ2-7, is DTGVSQNPRHKITKRGQNVTFRCDPISEHNRLYWYRQTLGQGPEFLTYFQNEAQLEKSRLLSDRFSAERPKGSFSTLEIQRTEQGDSAMYLCASSLVLPKPRRGDPYEQYFGPGTRLTVT.

V and J are TRBV30 and TRBJ1-5, with D maybe TRBD1 (6 bases). The germline CDR1 and CDR2 sequences are GTSNPN and SVGIG (reference sequence). There are 15 residues in the CDR3. Trimming removed 1 base at V and 2 bases at J, with 12 bases between. The CDR3 DNA reads TGTGCCTGGAGTGGCGGGGGCCAAGGCAATCAGCCCCAGCATTTT. Protein product: CAWSGGGQGNQPQHF.

Only a few counts were recorded for this clonotype. The CDR3 protein is CASSLELAGGSNIQYF. CDR3 in DNA: TGTGCCAGCAGCTTAGAACTAGCGGGGGGGAGTAACATTCAGTACTTC. J is TRBJ2-4 and V is TRBV7-2, with TRBD2 identical over 13 bases. Per germline, CDR1 SGHTA and CDR2 FQGNSA. V shed 1 base and J 7 bases; nucleotides not matched to a gene: 4. The CDR3 has 16 amino acids.

The rearrangement uses TRBV6-6 and TRBJ2-3; 7 bases are a match to TRBD2. Germline trimming cut 6 bases from V and 6 bases from J; bases unmatched to any gene: 6. Looked up from germline, CDR1 is MNHNY and CDR2 is SVGAGI (reference sequence). This CDR3 is built from 13 residues. The CDR3 DNA reads TGTGCCAGCAGCCGTCTAGCGGCGGATACGCAGTATTTT. Translated, it gives CASSRLAADTQYF.

The table lists this clonotype with a few counts. Its ends do not fully match the called genes, so a read error is possible. J is TRBJ2-5 and V is TRBV20-1; 7 positions agree with TRBD2. CDR3 length: 16 amino acids. CDR1 and CDR2 from the germline V gene are DFQATT and SNEGSKA (reference sequence). The CDR3 coding sequence is TGCGGTGCCCCCCGCGGGTCTAGCGGTCCCCAAGAGACCCAGTACTTC. Protein product: CGAPRGSSGPQETQYF.

The chain couples TRBV5-1 to TRBJ2-7, with TRBD1 matching 7 bases. J lost 6 bases, V lost 2 bases, and 11 bases had no gene match. The CDR3 has 15 amino acids. Per germline, CDR1 SGHRS and CDR2 YFSETQ. This chain's CDR3 is CASSFRQGVMFEQYF. CDR3 DNA sequence: TGCGCCAGCAGCTTTCGACAGGGTGTGATGTTCGAGCAGTACTTC.

The chain is built from TRBV4-3 and TRBJ2-7, with 8 bases that match TRBD2. The V gene's germline CDR1 is LGHNA and CDR2 YSLEER. V gave up 1 base and J gave up 3 bases; unmatched junction bases: 17. The CDR3 loop spans 19 amino acids. CDR3 residues: CASSQVNKLGLAGNYEQYF. CDR3 coding DNA: TGCGCCAGCAGCCAAGTCAACAAATTAGGGTTAGCGGGGAACTACGAGCAGTACTTC.

This clonotype was recorded a few times. The V call is TRBV29-1, the J call TRBJ1-2; TRBD1 aligns across 10 bases. The trim removed 0 bases at V and 8 bases at J, leaving 6 bases unmatched. Germline V CDR1 and CDR2: SQVTM, ANQGSEA. The CDR3 contains 14 residues. The CDR3 coding sequence is TGCAGCGTTGAAGAAGGACAGGGGGTTGAAGGCTACACCTTC. It encodes CSVEEGQGVEGYTF.

In this sample, this clonotype turned up many times. The V and J genes are TRBV12-3 or TRBV12-4 and TRBJ2-1, with TRBD2 identical over 12 bases. With 6 bases clipped from V and 6 bases from J, the junction kept 3 bases outside the gene matches. The CDR3 sequence is 14 residues long. CDR3 DNA: TGTGCCAGCAGCCCGACTAGCGGGGGCAATGAGCAGTTCTTC. The encoded protein is CASSPTSGGNEQFF.

This clonotype was counted a few times. The rearrangement links TRBV12-5 to TRBJ1-2; tentatively, D is TRBD1 (5 bases). V lost 3 bases to trimming and J lost 6 bases, with 14 bases between them. CDR3 length equals 14 residues. The germline V gene has CDR1 LGHNT and CDR2 FRNRAP. The CDR3 nucleotides read TGTGCTAGTGGTTTCGCAAGGGGCGCAGATGGCTACACCTTC. This gives the protein CASGFARGADGYTF.

This clonotype was observed a handful of times. The rearrangement links TRBV25-1 to TRBJ1-3, with D possibly TRBD1 on 6 matching bases. V lost 6 bases, J lost 4 bases, and 10 bases lay in between. Germline-derived CDR1 and CDR2 are MGHDK and SYGVNS. The CDR3 is made up of 13 amino acids. The chain's CDR3 is CASSTGIGNTIYF. For the CDR3, the DNA is TGTGCCAGCAGCACAGGGATAGGAAACACCATATATTTT.

Details on this clonotype: Sequence at one end of the junction differs from germline and may be a read error. This sequence joins TRBV5-1 and TRBJ2-5; TRBD1 might be the D (5 bases). The CDR3 runs 13 residues. Germline-derived CDR1 and CDR2 are SGHRS and YFSETQ. CDR3 nucleotides: TGCGTCAGCAGTTCTCAGGGTTCGGAGACCCAGTACTTC. Its translation: CVSSSQGSETQYF.

A few counts support this clonotype. The chain is built from TRBV5-1 and TRBJ2-1; a possible D gene is TRBD2 (6 bases). Between the trimmed V and J ends, which lost 3 bases and 8 bases, there was a span of 6 bases. The CDR3 contains 11 residues. Germline loops: CDR1 SGHRS, CDR2 YFSETQ. CDR3 sequence reads: CASSWEDEQFF. The CDR3 DNA is TGCGCCAGCAGCTGGGAGGATGAGCAGTTCTTC. Filled out from reference TRBV5-1 and TRBJ2-1, the complete variable domain reads KAGVTQTPRYLIKTRGQQVTLSCSPISGHRSVSWYQQTPGQGLQFLFEYFSETQRNKGNFPGRFSGRQFSNSRSEMNVSTLELGDSALYLCASSWEDEQFFGPGTRLTVL.

In this sample, this clonotype turned up many times. This sequence joins TRBV6-6 and TRBJ2-7; D is ambiguous. Trimming removed 0 bases from V and 2 bases from J, with 2 bases in between. The CDR3 covers 12 residues. CDR1 and CDR2 (germline): MNHNY, SVGAGI (reference sequence). The CDR3 bases are TGTGCCAGCAGTTACTCGACCTACGAGCAGTACTTC. Its protein is CASSYSTYEQYF.